Listed below are T cell receptor beta chains from one sample, sequenced in a study of patients and donors after allogeneic stem cell transplantation. TCRdb redid the calling of the RT-PCR reads with MiXCR, one entry per CDR3 protein. Of approximately 170,000 distinct CDR3 sequences listed, 20% to 25% are singletons. Source material: blood, either unsorted or a sorted T cell fraction (not recorded which). The source is a human donor who was either an allogeneic HSCT recipient or a stem cell or donor lymphocyte infusion donor (not recorded which). It is not recorded whose cells these are; they may come from a transplant donor. Each CDR3 is given with its conserved first and last residue. Fields, in order: D gene, V gene, CDR3 length, clone size, J gene, CDR3 protein, CDR3 DNA. D genes are given only for firm matches. The size entry is marked missing in some rows and otherwise reads once, few, many or a size class.

TRBD1	TRBV4-3	16	few	TRBJ2-1	CASSPRGTGNYNEQFF	TGCGCCAGCAGCCCCCGAGGGACAGGAAATTACAATGAGCAGTTCTTC
NA	TRBV20-1	14	few	TRBJ2-7	CSAILLIGSYEQYF	TGCAGTGCTATTCTGTTGATCGGCTCCTACGAGCAGTACTTC
TRBD1	TRBV12-3/TRBV12-4	14	NA	TRBJ1-6	CASRLTGDNSPLHF	TGTGCCAGCAGACTGACAGGGGATAATTCACCCCTCCACTTT
TRBD2	TRBV29-1	15	few	TRBJ2-1	CSGTGTSGSSDEQFF	TGCAGCGGTACCGGGACTAGCGGGAGCAGCGATGAGCAGTTCTTC
NA	TRBV6-2/TRBV6-3	15	NA	TRBJ1-5	CASSYNEMSDQPQHF	TGTGCCAGCAGTTACAACGAGATGAGTGATCAGCCCCAGCATTTT
TRBD2	TRBV20-1	16	few	TRBJ2-3	CSATRTSGGDTDTQYF	TGCAGTGCTACGAGGACTAGCGGGGGAGACACAGATACGCAGTATTTT
NA	TRBV7-8	15	NA	TRBJ2-4	CASSPEVDIQNIQYF	TGTGCCAGCAGCCCAGAGGTAGACATTCAAAACATTCAGTACTTC
TRBD1	TRBV20-1	14	NA	TRBJ1-2	CSARSDRGLRGYTF	TGCAGTGCTAGGAGCGACAGGGGATTGAGGGGCTACACCTTC
NA	TRBV29-1	16	NA	TRBJ1-4	CSVEVWATSTNEKLFF	TGCAGCGTTGAAGTTTGGGCCACCTCAACTAATGAAAAACTGTTTTTT
NA	TRBV5-1	16	many	TRBJ1-1	CASSLYTPGLNTEAFF	TGCGCCAGCAGCTTGTATACACCGGGATTGAACACTGAAGCTTTCTTT
TRBD2	TRBV6-2/TRBV6-3	16	NA	TRBJ2-5	CASSRTWTSGKETQYF	TGTGCCAGCAGTCGAACCTGGACTAGCGGGAAAGAGACCCAGTACTTC
TRBD1	TRBV20-1	18	NA	TRBJ1-5	CSARVTGTGRYSNQPQHF	TGCAGTGCTAGAGTCACCGGGACAGGGCGATATAGCAATCAGCCCCAGCATTTT
TRBD2	TRBV7-2	16	NA	TRBJ2-3	CASTPTSGRYTDTQYF	TGTGCCAGCACCCCGACTAGCGGGAGGTATACAGATACGCAGTATTTT
TRBD1	TRBV12-3/TRBV12-4	13	few	TRBJ1-1	CASSPTGYTEAFF	TGTGCCAGCAGTCCGACAGGGTACACTGAAGCTTTCTTT
TRBD1	TRBV7-2	16	NA	TRBJ1-2	CASSLGTGTGGSGYTF	TGTGCCAGCAGCTTAGGCACGGGGACAGGAGGATCTGGCTACACCTTC